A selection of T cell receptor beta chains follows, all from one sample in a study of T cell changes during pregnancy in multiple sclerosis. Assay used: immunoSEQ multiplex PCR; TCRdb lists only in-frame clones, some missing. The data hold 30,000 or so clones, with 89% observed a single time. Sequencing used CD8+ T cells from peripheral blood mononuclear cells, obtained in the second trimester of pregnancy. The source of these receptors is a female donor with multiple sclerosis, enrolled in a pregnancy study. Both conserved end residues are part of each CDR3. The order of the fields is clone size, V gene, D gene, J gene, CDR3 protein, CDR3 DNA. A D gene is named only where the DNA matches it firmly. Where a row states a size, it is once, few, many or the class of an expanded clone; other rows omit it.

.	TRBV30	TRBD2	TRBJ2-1	CAWSVQAGFDNEQFF	TGTGCCTGGAGTGTACAAGCGGGGTTCGACAATGAGCAGTTCTTC
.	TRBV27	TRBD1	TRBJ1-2	CASSPFDRDNYGYTF	TGTGCCAGCAGTCCCTTTGACAGGGATAACTATGGCTACACCTTC
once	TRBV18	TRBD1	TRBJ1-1	CASSPRRGYTEAFF	TGTGCCAGCTCACCACGCAGGGGGTACACTGAAGCTTTCTTT
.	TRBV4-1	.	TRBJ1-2	CASSPRANYGYTF	TGCGCCAGCAGCCCCAGGGCTAACTATGGCTACACCTTC
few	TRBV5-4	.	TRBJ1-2	CASSLDRPIRPGYTF	TGTGCCAGCAGCTTGGACAGGCCGATAAGACCTGGCTACACCTTC
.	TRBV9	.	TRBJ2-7	CASSVGPQGYEQYF	TGTGCCAGCAGCGTAGGGCCCCAGGGCTACGAGCAGTACTTC
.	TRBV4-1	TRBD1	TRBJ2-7	CASSQAAGTGGPYEQYF	TGCGCCAGCAGCCAAGCGGCCGGGACAGGAGGCCCCTACGAGCAGTACTTC
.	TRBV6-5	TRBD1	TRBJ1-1	CASRFRQGANTEAFF	TGTGCCAGCAGATTCCGACAGGGGGCGAACACTGAAGCTTTCTTT
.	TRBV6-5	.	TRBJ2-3	CASSYSAVSTDTQYF	TGTGCCAGCAGTTACTCGGCAGTGAGCACAGATACGCAGTATTTT
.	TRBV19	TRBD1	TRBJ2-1	CASSRGQVYNDEQFF	TGTGCCAGTAGTCGCGGACAGGTCTATAACGATGAGCAGTTCTTC
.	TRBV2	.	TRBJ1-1	CASSEAPEALF	TGTGCCAGCAGTGAAGCCCCTGAAGCTCTCTTT
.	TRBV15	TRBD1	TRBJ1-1	CATSRGAGGPGAFF	TGTGCCACCAGCAGAGGGGCAGGGGGCCCGGGAGCTTTCTTT